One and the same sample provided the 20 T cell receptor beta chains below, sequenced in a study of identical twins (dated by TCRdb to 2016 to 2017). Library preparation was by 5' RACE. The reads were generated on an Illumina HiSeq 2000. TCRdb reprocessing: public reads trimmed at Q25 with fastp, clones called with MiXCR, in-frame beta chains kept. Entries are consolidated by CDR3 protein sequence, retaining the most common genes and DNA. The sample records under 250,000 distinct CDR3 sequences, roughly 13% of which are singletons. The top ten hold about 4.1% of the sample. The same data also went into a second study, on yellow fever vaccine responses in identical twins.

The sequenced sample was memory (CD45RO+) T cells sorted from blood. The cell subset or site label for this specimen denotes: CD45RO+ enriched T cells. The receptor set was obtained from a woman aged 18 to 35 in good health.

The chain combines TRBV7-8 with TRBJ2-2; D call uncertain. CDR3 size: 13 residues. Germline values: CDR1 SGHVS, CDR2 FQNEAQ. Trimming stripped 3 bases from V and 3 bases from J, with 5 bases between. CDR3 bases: TGTGCCAGCAGCTTTCAGTACACCGGGGAGCTGTTTTTT. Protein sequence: CASSFQYTGELFF.

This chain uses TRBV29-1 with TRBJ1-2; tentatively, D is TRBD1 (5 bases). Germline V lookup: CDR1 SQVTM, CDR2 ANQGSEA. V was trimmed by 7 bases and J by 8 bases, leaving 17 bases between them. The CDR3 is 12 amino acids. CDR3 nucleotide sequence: TGCAGCGCCCAGACAGCTTTTGAGGGCTACACCTTC. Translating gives CSAQTAFEGYTF.

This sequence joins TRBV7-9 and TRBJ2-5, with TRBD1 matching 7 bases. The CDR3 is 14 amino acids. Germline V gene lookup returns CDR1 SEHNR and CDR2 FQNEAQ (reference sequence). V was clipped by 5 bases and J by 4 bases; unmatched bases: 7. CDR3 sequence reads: CASSTRTGGETQYF. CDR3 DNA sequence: TGTGCCAGCAGCACCCGGACAGGAGGAGAGACCCAGTACTTC.

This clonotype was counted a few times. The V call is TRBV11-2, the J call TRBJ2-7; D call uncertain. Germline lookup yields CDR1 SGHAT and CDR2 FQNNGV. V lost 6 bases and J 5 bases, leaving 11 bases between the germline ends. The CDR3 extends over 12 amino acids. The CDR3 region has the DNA TGTGCCAGCAGGGACGAGACCCACGAGCAGTACTTC. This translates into CASRDETHEQYF. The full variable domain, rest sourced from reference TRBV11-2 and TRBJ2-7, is EAGVAQSPRYKIIEKRQSVAFWCNPISGHATLYWYQQILGQGPKLLIQFQNNGVVDDSQLPKDRFSAERLKGVDSTLKIQPAKLEDSAVYLCASRDETHEQYFGPGTRLTVT.

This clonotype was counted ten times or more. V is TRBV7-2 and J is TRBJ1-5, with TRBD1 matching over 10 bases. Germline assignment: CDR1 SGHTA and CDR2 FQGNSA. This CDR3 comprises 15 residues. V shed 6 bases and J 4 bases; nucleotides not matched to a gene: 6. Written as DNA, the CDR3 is TGTGCCAGCAGACCGGGGACAGGGGATAATCAGCCCCAGCATTTT. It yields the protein CASRPGTGDNQPQHF. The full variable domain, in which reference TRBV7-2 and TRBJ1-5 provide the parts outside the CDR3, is GAGVSQSPSNKVTEKGKDVELRCDPISGHTALYWYRQSLGQGLEFLIYFQGNSAPDKSGLPSDRFSAERTGGSVSTLTIQRTQQEDSAVYLCASRPGTGDNQPQHFGDGTRLSIL.

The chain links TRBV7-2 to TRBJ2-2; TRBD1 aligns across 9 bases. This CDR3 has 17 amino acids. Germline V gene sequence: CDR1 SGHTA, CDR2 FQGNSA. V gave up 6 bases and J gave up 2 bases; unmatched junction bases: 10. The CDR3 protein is CASRRFLQGANTGELFF. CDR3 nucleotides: TGTGCCAGCAGACGCTTCTTACAGGGGGCAAACACCGGGGAGCTGTTTTTT.

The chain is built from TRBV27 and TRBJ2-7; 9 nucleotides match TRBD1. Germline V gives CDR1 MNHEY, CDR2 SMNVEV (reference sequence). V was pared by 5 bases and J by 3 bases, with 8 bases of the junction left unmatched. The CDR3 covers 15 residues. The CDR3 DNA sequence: TGTGCCAGCAGTCCCTCGACAGGGGGGCTCTACGAGCAGTACTTC. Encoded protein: CASSPSTGGLYEQYF.

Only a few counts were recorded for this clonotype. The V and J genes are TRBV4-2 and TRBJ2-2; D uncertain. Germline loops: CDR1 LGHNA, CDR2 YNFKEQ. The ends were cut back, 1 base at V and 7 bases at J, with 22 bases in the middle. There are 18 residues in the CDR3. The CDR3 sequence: CASSQVMLGSPRGGELFF. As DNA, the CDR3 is TGTGCCAGCAGCCAAGTCATGTTAGGTTCCCCCCGAGGCGGGGAGCTGTTTTTT.

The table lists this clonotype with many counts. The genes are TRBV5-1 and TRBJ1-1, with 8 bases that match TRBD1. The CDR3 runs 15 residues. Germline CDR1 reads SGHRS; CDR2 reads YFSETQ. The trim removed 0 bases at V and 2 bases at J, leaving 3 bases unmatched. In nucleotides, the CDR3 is TGCGCCAGCAGCTTGGGGACAGGGATTAACACTGAAGCTTTCTTT. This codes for CASSLGTGINTEAFF.

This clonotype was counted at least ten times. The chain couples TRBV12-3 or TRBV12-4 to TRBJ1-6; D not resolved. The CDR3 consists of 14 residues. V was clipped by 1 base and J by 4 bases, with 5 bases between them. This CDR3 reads CASSLGPYNSPLHF. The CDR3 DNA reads TGTGCCAGCAGTTTAGGTCCTTATAATTCACCCCTCCACTTT.

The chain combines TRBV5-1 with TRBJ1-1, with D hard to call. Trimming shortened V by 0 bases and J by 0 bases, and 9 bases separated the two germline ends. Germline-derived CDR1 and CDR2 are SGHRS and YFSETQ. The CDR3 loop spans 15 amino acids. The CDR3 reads CASSLVKDMNTEAFF. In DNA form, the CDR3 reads TGCGCCAGCAGCTTGGTAAAGGATATGAACACTGAAGCTTTCTTT.

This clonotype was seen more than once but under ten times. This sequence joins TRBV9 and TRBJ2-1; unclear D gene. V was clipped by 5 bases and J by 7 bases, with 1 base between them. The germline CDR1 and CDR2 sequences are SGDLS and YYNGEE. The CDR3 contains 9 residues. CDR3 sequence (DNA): TGTGCCAGCAGTAATGAGCAGTTCTTC. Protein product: CASSNEQFF.

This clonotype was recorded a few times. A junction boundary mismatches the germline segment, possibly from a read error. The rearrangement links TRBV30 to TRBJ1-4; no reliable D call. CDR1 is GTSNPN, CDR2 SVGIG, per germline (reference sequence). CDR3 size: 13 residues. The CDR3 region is CAWSVNSGPKITF. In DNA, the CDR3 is TGTGCCTGGAGTGTAAATTCTGGACCAAAAATCACTTTT.

CDR3 amino acids: CASSTPNVAYEQYF. CDR3 DNA sequence: TGTGCCAGCAGCACCCCGAACGTCGCCTACGAGCAGTACTTC. V is TRBV21-1 and J is TRBJ2-7. TRBV21-1 is given as a pseudogene. The CDR3 sequence is 14 residues long.

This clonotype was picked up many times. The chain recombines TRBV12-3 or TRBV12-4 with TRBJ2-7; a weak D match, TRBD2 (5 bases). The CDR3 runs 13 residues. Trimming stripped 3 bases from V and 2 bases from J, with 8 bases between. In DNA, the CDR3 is TGTGCCAGCAGTTTGGGCGGGCCCTACGAGCAGTACTTC. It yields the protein CASSLGGPYEQYF.

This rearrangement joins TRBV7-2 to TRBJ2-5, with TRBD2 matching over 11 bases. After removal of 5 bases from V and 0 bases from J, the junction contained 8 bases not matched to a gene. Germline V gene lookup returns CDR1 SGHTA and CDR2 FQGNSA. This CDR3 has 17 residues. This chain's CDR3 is CASSTGTSGLYQETQYF. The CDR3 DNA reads TGTGCCAGCAGCACGGGGACTAGCGGCCTGTACCAAGAGACCCAGTACTTC.

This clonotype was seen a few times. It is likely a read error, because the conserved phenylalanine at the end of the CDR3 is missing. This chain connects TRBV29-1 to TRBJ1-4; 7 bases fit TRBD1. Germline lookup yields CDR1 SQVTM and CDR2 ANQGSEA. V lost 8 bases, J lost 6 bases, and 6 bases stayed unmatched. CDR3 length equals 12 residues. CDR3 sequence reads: CSIRQGYEKLFL. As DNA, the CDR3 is TGCAGCATACGACAGGGCTATGAAAAACTGTTTCTT.

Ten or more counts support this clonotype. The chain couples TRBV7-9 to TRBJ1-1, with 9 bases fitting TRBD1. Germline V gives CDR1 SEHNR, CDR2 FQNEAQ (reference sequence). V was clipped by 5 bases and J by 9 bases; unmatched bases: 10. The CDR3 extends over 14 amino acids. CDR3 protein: CASSLQGAFDQAFF. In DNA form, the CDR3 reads TGTGCCAGCAGCCTACAGGGGGCGTTCGACCAAGCTTTCTTT.

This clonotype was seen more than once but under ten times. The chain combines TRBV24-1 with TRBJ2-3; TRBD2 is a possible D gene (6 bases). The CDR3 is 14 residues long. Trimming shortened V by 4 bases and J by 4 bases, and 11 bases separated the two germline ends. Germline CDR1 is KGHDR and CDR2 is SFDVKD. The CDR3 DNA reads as TGTGCCACCAGTGACCAGGGACTGTCAGATACGCAGTATTTT. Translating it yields CATSDQGLSDTQYF.

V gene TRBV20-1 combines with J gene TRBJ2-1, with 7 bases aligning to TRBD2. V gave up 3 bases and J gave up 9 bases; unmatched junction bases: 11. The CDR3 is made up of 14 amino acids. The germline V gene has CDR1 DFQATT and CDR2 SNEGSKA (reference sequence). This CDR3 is CSASHLADESEQFF. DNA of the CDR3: TGCAGTGCTAGTCATCTAGCGGATGAGAGTGAGCAGTTCTTC.